The next 25 T cell receptor beta chains were all read from a single sample in a study of T cells in Graves' hyperthyroidism and ophthalmopathy. Amplification of TCR beta CDR3 regions used RNA as the template. HTBI primers drove first-round RT-PCR of the TCR CDR3. TCRdb re-called the multiplex PCR reads through MiXCR, storing one row per CDR3 protein. The repertoire holds roughly 330,000 distinct CDR3 sequences, roughly 15% seen once, with around 33% in the top ten. Sequencing used blood. Receptors were obtained from a man aged 25-45 years with Graves' hyperthyroidism.

The rearrangement uses TRBV9 and TRBJ2-1; D uncertain. CDR1 and CDR2 (germline): SGDLS, YYNGEE. This CDR3 comprises 13 residues. Trimming stripped 0 bases from V and 10 bases from J, with 11 bases between. CDR3 amino acids: CASSVEVGREQFF. Written as DNA, the CDR3 is TGTGCCAGCAGCGTAGAGGTGGGTCGCGAGCAGTTCTTC.

This clonotype was seen repeatedly, ten times or more. The chain combines TRBV12-3 or TRBV12-4 with TRBJ2-7; the D gene is possibly TRBD2 (6 bases). The CDR3 has 15 residues. Between the trimmed V and J ends, which lost 4 bases and 0 bases, there was a span of 13 bases. CDR3: CASSSAGTASYEQYF. The DNA of the CDR3 is TGTGCCAGCAGTTCCGCCGGGACTGCCTCCTACGAGCAGTACTTC.

The rearrangement joins TRBV3-1 to TRBJ2-7; no clear D gene. Germline values: CDR1 LGHDT, CDR2 YNNKEL (reference sequence). V was cut by 4 bases and J by 9 bases, with 19 bases left in between. The CDR3 loop spans 14 amino acids. CDR3: CASSPTDPASVQYF. CDR3 nucleotides: TGTGCCAGCAGCCCTACAGATCCGGCCAGTGTGCAGTACTTC.

Ten or more counts support this clonotype. This chain connects TRBV20-1 to TRBJ2-3, with TRBD2 identical over 10 bases. Germline CDR1 is DFQATT and CDR2 is SNEGSKA (reference sequence). The length of the CDR3 is 12 residues. Trimming at V came to 6 bases and at J to 5 bases, leaving 2 bases not matched to a gene. CDR3: CSAASGGDTQYF. The CDR3 DNA follows: TGCAGTGCCGCTAGCGGGGGAGATACGCAGTATTTT.

The V call is TRBV20-1, the J call TRBJ1-4; a possible D gene is TRBD1 (5 bases). The CDR3 runs 16 residues. V was clipped by 4 bases and J by 5 bases, with 20 bases between them. The germline V gene has CDR1 DFQATT and CDR2 SNEGSKA (reference sequence). The CDR3 loop is CSAKIRNKEGNEKLFF. CDR3 nucleotides: TGCAGTGCTAAGATCCGGAACAAAGAGGGGAATGAAAAACTGTTTTTT.

In the case of this clonotype: The junction shows a germline mismatch at one end, possibly a read error. The chain is built from TRBV15 and TRBJ1-5; D not resolved. Germline lookup yields CDR1 LNHNV and CDR2 YYDKDF (reference sequence). CDR3 size: 14 residues. The CDR3 region has the DNA TGTGTCACCAGCCGCGCTCTGGGCAATCAGCCCCAGCATTTT. Its translation: CVTSRALGNQPQHF.

This clonotype appeared many times. The V gene is TRBV10-3, the J gene TRBJ1-1, with 10 bases that match TRBD1. Germline V gene lookup returns CDR1 ENHRY and CDR2 SYGVKD. The V segment lost 6 bases and the J segment 3 bases; nucleotides outside the gene matches: 1. The CDR3 runs 13 residues. The CDR3 is CAISGQGDTEAFF. CDR3 DNA: TGTGCCATCAGCGGACAGGGGGACACTGAAGCTTTCTTT.

The chain uses TRBV20-1 and TRBJ2-1, with 7 positions matching TRBD2. This CDR3 region has 14 residues. V shed 3 bases and J 5 bases; nucleotides not matched to a gene: 7. The germline V gene encodes CDR1 DFQATT and CDR2 SNEGSKA (reference sequence). The CDR3 sequence is CSASASGHHNEQFF. CDR3 DNA sequence: TGCAGTGCTAGTGCTAGCGGTCACCACAATGAGCAGTTCTTC.

This clonotype was detected many times. The genes are TRBV6-2 or TRBV6-3 and TRBJ1-1; D gene ambiguous. The CDR3 is made up of 13 amino acids. CDR1 and CDR2 from the germline V gene are MNHEY and SVGEGT. The germline V and J ends were trimmed by 5 bases and 4 bases, with 11 bases remaining between them. The DNA of the CDR3 is TGTGCCAGCAGTCTCCCGATTAGCACTGAAGCTTTCTTT. Residues: CASSLPISTEAFF.

This clonotype turned up a few times. The chain recombines TRBV5-6 with TRBJ2-1; maybe TRBD1 (5 bases). The V end was cut by 1 base, the J end by 6 bases, with 11 bases between. This CDR3 has 14 residues. Germline lookup yields CDR1 SGHDT and CDR2 YYEEEE. The CDR3 nucleotides are TGTGCCAGCAGCTTGAGGTCCAGGGTCAATGAGCAGTTCTTC. Translation gives CASSLRSRVNEQFF.

At least ten counts were recorded for this clonotype. CDR3 nucleotide sequence: TGTGCCTGGAGGGAGGCGGGAGTTATTGGAGATACGCAGTATTTT. It is translated as CAWREAGVIGDTQYF. This chain joins TRBV30 and TRBJ2-3, with 7 nucleotides matching TRBD2. Germline V CDR1 and CDR2: GTSNPN, SVGIG (reference sequence). CDR3 size: 15 residues. The V gene end was trimmed by 3 bases and the J gene end by 5 bases; junction bases not matched to a gene: 11.

This clonotype was counted at least ten times. The chain couples TRBV2 to TRBJ1-1, with a possible D match to TRBD1 (5 bases). The germline CDR1 and CDR2 sequences are SNHLY and FYNNEI. The length of the CDR3 is 13 residues. The V end was cut by 10 bases, the J end by 5 bases, with 17 bases between. As DNA, the CDR3 is TGTGCCATCGGATGGGGCGCGGGGACTGAAGCTTTCTTT. Its translation is CAIGWGAGTEAFF.

A few counts support this clonotype. The rearrangement uses TRBV28 and TRBJ1-4; the match to TRBD1 covers 7 bases. This CDR3 is built from 16 residues. With 7 bases clipped from V and 3 bases from J, the junction kept 11 bases outside the gene matches. Germline assignment: CDR1 MDHEN and CDR2 SYDVKM. The DNA of the CDR3 is TGTGCCAGCAAGTATTCAGGGGGACGGTCTAATGAAAAACTGTTTTTT. This translates into CASKYSGGRSNEKLFF.

This clonotype was counted many times. This chain links TRBV30 with TRBJ1-1; D uncertain. Germline loops: CDR1 GTSNPN, CDR2 SVGIG (reference sequence). The germline V and J ends were trimmed by 8 bases and 8 bases, with 9 bases remaining between them. This CDR3 is 9 amino acids long. DNA for the CDR3: TGTGCCATCGAGCCCGAAGCTTTCTTT. Translated, it gives CAIEPEAFF.

The table lists this clonotype with many counts. This chain links TRBV3-1 with TRBJ1-5; 7 bases line up with TRBD1. Germline V gene lookup returns CDR1 LGHDT and CDR2 YNNKEL (reference sequence). J lost 3 bases, V lost 2 bases, and 4 bases had no gene match. This CDR3 comprises 15 residues. Written as DNA, the CDR3 is TGTGCCAGCAGCCAAACAGGGGAACCCAATCAGCCCCAGCATTTT. Protein sequence: CASSQTGEPNQPQHF. The full variable domain, completed using reference TRBV3-1 and TRBJ1-5, is DTAVSQTPKYLVTQMGNDKSIKCEQNLGHDTMYWYKQDSKKFLKIMFSYNNKELIINETVPNRFSPKSPDKAHLNLHINSLELGDSAVYFCASSQTGEPNQPQHFGDGTRLSIL.

V is TRBV9 and J is TRBJ1-3; D is unresolved. The CDR3 has 15 amino acids. From germline, CDR1 is SGDLS and CDR2 YYNGEE. V was pared by 0 bases and J by 4 bases, with 11 bases between. The CDR3: CASSVEGTSGNTIYF. The CDR3 DNA follows: TGTGCCAGCAGCGTAGAGGGCACTAGCGGAAACACCATATATTTT.

The rearrangement links TRBV6-1 to TRBJ1-2; the D gene is possibly TRBD1 (5 bases). The CDR3 totals 14 residues. Germline-derived CDR1 and CDR2 are MNHNS and SASEGT. The V end lost 4 bases, the J end lost 8 bases, and 17 bases lay between the germline ends. The CDR3 loop reads CASSVRGPKDGYTF. CDR3 sequence (DNA): TGTGCCAGCAGTGTACGGGGCCCTAAGGACGGCTACACCTTC.

As concerns this clonotype: An end of the junction does not agree with germline; a read error may underlie this. This rearrangement joins TRBV5-6 to TRBJ1-1; D not certain. The CDR3 extends over 13 amino acids. Germline-derived CDR1 and CDR2 are SGHDT and YYEEEE. Written as DNA, the CDR3 is TGTGTCAGCAGCCTAAACTGGGGAGGGGAAGCTTTCTTT. This gives the protein CVSSLNWGGEAFF.

This clonotype was picked up a small number of times. The rearrangement uses TRBV5-1 and TRBJ1-2; D is perhaps TRBD1 (5 bases). V lost 4 bases, J lost 7 bases, and 17 bases lay in between. The CDR3 consists of 14 residues. In germline, CDR1 is SGHRS, CDR2 YFSETQ. For the CDR3, the DNA is TGCGCCAGCAGCGGGGACGAGGGAGGTCGTGGCTACACCTTC. Amino acids: CASSGDEGGRGYTF.

This clonotype was found many times. The V and J genes are TRBV6-1 and TRBJ1-2, with D uncertain. Trimming cost V 5 bases and J 7 bases, with 14 bases left between them. Germline V CDR1 and CDR2: MNHNS, SASEGT. The CDR3 extends over 13 amino acids. The CDR3 sequence is CASSLQFGFGYTF. The CDR3 nucleotides are TGTGCCAGCAGTTTGCAGTTTGGTTTTGGCTACACCTTC.

This clonotype has ten or more counts. The chain combines TRBV12-3 or TRBV12-4 with TRBJ2-5; 7 bases line up with TRBD1. CDR3 size: 13 residues. Trimming at V came to 7 bases and at J to 5 bases, leaving 7 bases not matched to a gene. CDR3 nucleotides: TGTGCCAGCAATACAGGGGTTTGGGAGACCCAGTACTTC. This gives the protein CASNTGVWETQYF.

CDR3 coding DNA: TGTGCCACCAGAAAAACAGAAAATCAGCCCCAGCATTTT. Translation: CATRKTENQPQHF. The chain uses TRBV24-1 and TRBJ1-5, with no clear D. V was cut by 7 bases and J by 4 bases, with 10 bases left in between. This CDR3 region has 13 residues. Germline V gene lookup returns CDR1 KGHDR and CDR2 SFDVKD.

This clonotype was found a few times. An end of the junction differs from the germline gene, which may be a read error. This chain connects TRBV20-1 to TRBJ2-5; 7 bases fit TRBD1. The CDR3 contains 15 residues. CDR1 is DFQATT and CDR2 is SNEGSKA in the germline V gene (reference sequence). The CDR3 protein is CSARGGRTQEETQYF. DNA for the CDR3: TGCAGTGCCAGAGGGGGCAGGACACAAGAAGAGACCCAGTACTTC.

CDR3 sequence reads: CASSYSGQGNEKLFF. In DNA form, the CDR3 reads TGTGCCAGCAGTTACTCCGGACAGGGTAACGAAAAACTGTTTTTT. The rearrangement links TRBV6-5 to TRBJ1-4; 8 bases align to TRBD1. CDR3 length: 15 amino acids. CDR1 and CDR2 (germline): MNHEY, SVGAGI. V lost 0 bases, J lost 8 bases, and 5 bases stayed unmatched.

The table lists this clonotype with a few counts. The rearrangement joins TRBV12-5 to TRBJ1-2, with D maybe TRBD1 (5 bases). The CDR3 contains 15 residues. Trimming pared 3 bases from V and 8 bases from J, leaving 19 bases between. Germline CDR1 is LGHNT and CDR2 is FRNRAP. In DNA, the CDR3 is TGTGCTAGTGGTTTTGGGGACCGTCGGTCGGACGGCTACACCTTC. Translated: CASGFGDRRSDGYTF.